This paragraph covers one TCR beta chain sequence. This specimen comes from a study of blood T cell repertoires in COVID-19. Whole-study context: The samples span acute and convalescent COVID-19 from the United States, Italy and Spain. T cells, B-cell-depleted T cells, or PBMCs provided the cDNA or gDNA that served as material.

Study processing details: Reference gene primer amplification in the assay estimated nucleated cell counts. Sequenced by immunoSEQ multiplex PCR; TCRdb stores in-frame clones only, minus some. V and J calls and clone size are given by that table; D and trimming were obtained from the DNA. The sample consists of over 150,000 clones, roughly 84% of them appearing once. CDR1 is GTSNPN, CDR2 SVGIG, per germline (reference sequence). This CDR3 has 16 residues. V was shortened by 0 bases and J by 4 bases, with 18 bases between the two germline ends. Input material: peripheral blood. The gene calls are TRBV30 and TRBJ1-1; D is unclear. The sequence derives from a human donor in a cohort sampled during active COVID-19. CDR3 in amino acids: CAWSVLGRKEGTEAFF. CDR3 nucleotide sequence: TGTGCCTGGAGTGTGTTGGGGAGGAAGGAGGGCACTGAAGCTTTCTTT.